This T cell receptor (beta chain) stems from a study of T cell repertoires in cytomegalovirus infection. Study-wide context: Epitope selection comprised recently identified HLA-C-restricted CMV epitopes and well-studied HLA-B-restricted CMV epitopes. Both CMV infection and a matching HLA type were indicated by public TCR beta signatures. General study findings and limits: HLA-C-restricted CMV clonotypes gave the most frequent clonotype in two of eight donors.

This clonotype has more than one count but fewer than ten. Its target is unknown. MiXCR, applied by TCRdb to the reads, yields one record per CDR3 protein. The table has approximately 1,000,000 distinct CDR3 sequences, approximately 31% seen once. The CDR3 extends over 16 amino acids. Looked up from germline, CDR1 is SEHNR and CDR2 is FQNEAQ (reference sequence). Losses at the gene ends were 0 bases for V and 6 bases for J; bases not matched to a gene: 11. This chain joins TRBV7-9 and TRBJ2-7, with TRBD1 matching 7 bases. The sequence was obtained from a human donor in good health (CMV status not recorded). Some clones in this sample may be carry-over from other donors' samples. The input for sequencing was cultured CD8+ T cells from PBMCs, taken from culture after CMV antigen stimulation. The chain's CDR3 is CASSLAQTGKGSEQYF. Written as DNA, the CDR3 is TGTGCCAGCAGCTTAGCACAGACAGGGAAAGGAAGCGAGCAGTACTTC.